The sequence of this TCR beta chain was determined in a study of T-cell memory formation after mild COVID-19. V was pared by 4 bases and J by 3 bases, with 6 bases between. CDR3 length: 11 amino acids. From germline, CDR1 is DFQATT and CDR2 SNEGSKA (reference sequence). TCRdb independently ran MiXCR on the 5' RACE reads; one entry per CDR3 protein. The repertoire holds 120,000 to 150,000 distinct CDR3 sequences, with 15% to 20% as singletons. This clonotype occurred a few times. Its antigen is as yet unknown. Study-wide findings and caveats: That cross-reactive memory joined was suggested by some responding clones appearing in pre-infection memory.

The receptor was derived from an adult woman who had mild COVID-19 (a few samples of this study predate the infection). Cell type and time point are not known. The chain links TRBV20-1 to TRBJ2-5, with a tentative D call TRBD2 (5 bases). Sequencing input: PBMCs or a T cell subset sorted from them (not recorded which). CDR3 sequence (DNA): TGCAGTGCTACGGGAAAAGAGACCCAGTACTTC. Translation: CSATGKETQYF.